The rows below give T cell receptor beta chains drawn from one sample of a study of T-cell memory formation after mild COVID-19. TCRdb re-called the 5' RACE reads through MiXCR, storing one row per CDR3 protein. Counted here are roughly 300,000 distinct CDR3 sequences, 8% to 9% occurring once; the ten biggest clones make up approximately 23%. The specimen sequenced was PBMCs or a T cell subset sorted from them (not recorded which). Receptors originate from a man between 18 and 35 years old who had mild COVID-19 (a few samples of this study predate the infection). Cell type and time point are not known. Each CDR3 is given with its conserved first and last residue.

j_gene | v_gene | CDR3aa
TRBJ2-6 | TRBV5-1 | CASSPPASGANVLTF
TRBJ2-2 | TRBV7-6 | CASSLYASTANTGELFF
TRBJ1-2 | TRBV7-2 | CARSNQDLLGYTF
TRBJ2-1 | TRBV10-2 | CASNDGGAYNEQFF
TRBJ2-6 | TRBV4-1 | CASSPLQGRAGANVLTF
TRBJ2-3 | TRBV7-2 | CASTLAGGRTDTQYF
TRBJ2-5 | TRBV7-9 | CASRVGLAGGLETQYF
TRBJ2-5 | TRBV5-1 | CASSVRGLEETQYF
TRBJ2-2 | TRBV12-3/TRBV12-4 | CASTPNRELFF
TRBJ2-3 | TRBV4-3 | CASSQAGWGGPGNTQYF
TRBJ2-3 | TRBV7-2 | CASSQDRLDTQYF
TRBJ2-1 | TRBV4-3 | CASSQDTARNEQFF
TRBJ2-5 | TRBV7-3 | CASSRQDQETQYF
TRBJ1-2 | TRBV6-5 | CAGTGVYGYTF
TRBJ2-5 | TRBV12-3/TRBV12-4 | CASNLNRGETQYF
TRBJ1-1 | TRBV11-2 | CASSSRASVNTEAFF
TRBJ2-5 | TRBV7-9 | CAGSVGPRGDGTQYF
TRBJ1-2 | TRBV7-2 | CASSLADGGYYGYTF
TRBJ2-5 | TRBV20-1 | CSASVGTQETQYF
TRBJ1-2 | TRBV7-2 | CASSPSRYGYTF
TRBJ1-5 | TRBV12-3/TRBV12-4 | CASSTPGQWQPQHF
TRBJ2-3 | TRBV7-2 | CASSEGLSDTQYF
TRBJ2-2 | TRBV24-1 | CATSDFGGAKNTGELFF
TRBJ2-2 | TRBV25-1 | CASKAAGTGAGELFF
TRBJ2-1 | TRBV4-3 | CASSQLAGGPRQFF
TRBJ2-2 | TRBV5-1 | CASSFQDLLNTGELFF